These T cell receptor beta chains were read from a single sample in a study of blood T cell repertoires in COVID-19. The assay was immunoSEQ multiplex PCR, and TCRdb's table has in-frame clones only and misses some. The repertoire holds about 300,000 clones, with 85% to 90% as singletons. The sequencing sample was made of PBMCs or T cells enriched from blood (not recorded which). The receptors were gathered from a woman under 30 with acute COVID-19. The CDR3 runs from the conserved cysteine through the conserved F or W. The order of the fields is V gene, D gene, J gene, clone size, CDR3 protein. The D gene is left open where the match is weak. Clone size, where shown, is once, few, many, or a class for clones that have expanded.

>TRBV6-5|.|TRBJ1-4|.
CASSFFRGATNEKLFF
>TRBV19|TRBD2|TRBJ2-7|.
CASSTFRTSGRGYEQYF
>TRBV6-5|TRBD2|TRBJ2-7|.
CASSPGTSGTYEQYF
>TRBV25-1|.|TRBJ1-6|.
CASKQTGNSPLHF
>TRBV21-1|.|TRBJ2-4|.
CASSRTGAKNIQYF
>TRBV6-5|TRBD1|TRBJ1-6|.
CATRDSSSPLHF
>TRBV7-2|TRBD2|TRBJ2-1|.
CASSLMEIGTSGSRQFF
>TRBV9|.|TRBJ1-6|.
CASSVEEGLGSPLHF
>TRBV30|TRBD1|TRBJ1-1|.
CAWSRQGYTEAFF
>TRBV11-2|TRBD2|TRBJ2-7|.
CASSLAGGTYEQYF
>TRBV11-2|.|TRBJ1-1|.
CASSIRGDGTEAFF
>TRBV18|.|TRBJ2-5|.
CASSPARGIGQETQYF
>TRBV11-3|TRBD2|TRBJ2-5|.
CASSFGLAGETQYF
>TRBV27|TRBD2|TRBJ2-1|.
CASSLLLAGGHNEQFF
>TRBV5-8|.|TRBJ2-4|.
CASSLSPGLGNIQYF
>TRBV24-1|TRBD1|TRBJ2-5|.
CATSEWDRAQETQYF
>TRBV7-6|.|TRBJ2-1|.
CASSLVGLTGAYNEQFF
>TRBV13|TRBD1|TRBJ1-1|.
CASSLGTVSNTEAFF
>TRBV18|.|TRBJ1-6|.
CASSPPVRFSFGSPLHF
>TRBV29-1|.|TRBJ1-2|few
CSVDRQGNGYTF
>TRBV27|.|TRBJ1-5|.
CASSWAGNQPQHF
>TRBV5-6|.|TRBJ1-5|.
CASSLGGYSNQPQHF
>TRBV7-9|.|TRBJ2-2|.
CASSLVRATGELFF
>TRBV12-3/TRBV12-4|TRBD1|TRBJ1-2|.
CASSTGDRGYTF
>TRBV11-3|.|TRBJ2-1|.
CASSLPESDQFF
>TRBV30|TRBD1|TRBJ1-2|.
CAWSAGGAAYGYTF
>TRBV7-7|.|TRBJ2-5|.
CASSPSRGGGETQYF
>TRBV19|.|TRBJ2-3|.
CASSIDRLSLTDTQYF
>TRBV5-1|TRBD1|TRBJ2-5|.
CASSFGTVQETQYF
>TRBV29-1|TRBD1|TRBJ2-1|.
CSAETGTNEQFF
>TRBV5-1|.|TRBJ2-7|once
CASSLGGGSYEQYF
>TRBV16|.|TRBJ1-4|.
CASSSLAPTGVGEKLFF
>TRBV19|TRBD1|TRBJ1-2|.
CASRGGQARGRDYGYTF
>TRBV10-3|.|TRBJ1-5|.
CASQDTSDQPQHF
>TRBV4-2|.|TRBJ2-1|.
CASSPQEGHEQFF
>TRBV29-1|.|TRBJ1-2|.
CSVDPQVDGYTF
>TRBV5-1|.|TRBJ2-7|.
CASSWDNRQYEQYF
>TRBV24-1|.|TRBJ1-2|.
CATSGGGPRYYGYTF
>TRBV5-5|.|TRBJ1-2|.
CASSPASGYGYTF
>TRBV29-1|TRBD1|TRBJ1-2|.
CSVDTGAFYGYTF
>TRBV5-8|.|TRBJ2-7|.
CASSFSVSRPESWSYEQYF
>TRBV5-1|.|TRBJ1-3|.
CASSTGLFGNTIYF
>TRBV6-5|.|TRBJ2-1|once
CASSYYGGNNEQFF
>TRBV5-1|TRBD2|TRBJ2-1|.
CASSLGGLAGYNEQFF
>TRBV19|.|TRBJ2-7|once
CASSIQRTLPYEQYF
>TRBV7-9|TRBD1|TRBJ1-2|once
CASRGTGPNYGYTF
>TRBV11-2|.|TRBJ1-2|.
CASSLKRGGTHVYGYTF
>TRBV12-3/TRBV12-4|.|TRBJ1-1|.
CASSLWPNTEAFF
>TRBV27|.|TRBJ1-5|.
CASSLRRLGGSNQPQHF
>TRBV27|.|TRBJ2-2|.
CASSQQETGELFF
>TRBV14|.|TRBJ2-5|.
CASSQQIQETQYF
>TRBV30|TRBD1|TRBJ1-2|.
CAWTYGQGAVYGYTF
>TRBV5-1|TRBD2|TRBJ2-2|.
CASSLGLASGEFANTGELFF
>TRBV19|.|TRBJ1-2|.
CASSSGNGYTF
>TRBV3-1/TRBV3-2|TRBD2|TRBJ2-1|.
CASSQSSLAGANDEQFF